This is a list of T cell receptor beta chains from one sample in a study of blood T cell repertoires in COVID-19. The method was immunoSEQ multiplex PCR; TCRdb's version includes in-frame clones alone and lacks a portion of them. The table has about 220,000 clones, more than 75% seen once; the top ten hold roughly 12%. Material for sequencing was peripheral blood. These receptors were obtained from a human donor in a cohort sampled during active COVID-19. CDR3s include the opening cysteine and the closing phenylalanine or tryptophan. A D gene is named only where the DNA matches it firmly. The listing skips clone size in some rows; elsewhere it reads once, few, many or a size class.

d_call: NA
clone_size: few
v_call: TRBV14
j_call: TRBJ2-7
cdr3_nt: TGTGCCAGCAGCCAAGGGGCAGGCTCCTACGAGCAGTACTTC
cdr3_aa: CASSQGAGSYEQYF

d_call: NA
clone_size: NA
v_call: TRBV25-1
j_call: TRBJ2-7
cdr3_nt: TGTGCCAGCCAACCCCTTAGCGGCATCTCCTACGAGCAGTACTTC
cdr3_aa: CASQPLSGISYEQYF

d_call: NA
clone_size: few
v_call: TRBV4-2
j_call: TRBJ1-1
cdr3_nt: TGTGCCAGCAGCCCATCCTACGTAAGTCCCGGGGGCACTGAAGCTTTCTTT
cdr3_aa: CASSPSYVSPGGTEAFF

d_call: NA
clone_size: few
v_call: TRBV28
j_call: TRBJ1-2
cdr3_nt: TGTGCCAGCAGTTTAGCGGGGCCTCCGTACTATGGCTACACCTTC
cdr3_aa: CASSLAGPPYYGYTF

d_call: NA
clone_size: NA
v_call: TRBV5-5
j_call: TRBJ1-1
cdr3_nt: TGTGCCAGCAGCTTGGCTCCGACAAGAGCTGGCCCTGAAGCTTTCTTT
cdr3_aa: CASSLAPTRAGPEAFF

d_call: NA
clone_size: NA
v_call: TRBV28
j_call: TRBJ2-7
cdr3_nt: TGTGCCAGCAGCCCTCAGCGCGAGCAGTACTTC
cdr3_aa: CASSPQREQYF

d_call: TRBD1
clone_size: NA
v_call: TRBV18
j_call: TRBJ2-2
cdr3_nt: TGTGCCAGCTCTCGCTATCGGGACAGATACACCGGGGAGCTGTTTTTT
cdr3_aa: CASSRYRDRYTGELFF

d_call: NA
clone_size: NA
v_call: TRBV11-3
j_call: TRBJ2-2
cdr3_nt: TGTGCCAGCAGCTTAGATACCAAACAGGGTTCCACCGGGGAGCTGTTTTTT
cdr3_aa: CASSLDTKQGSTGELFF

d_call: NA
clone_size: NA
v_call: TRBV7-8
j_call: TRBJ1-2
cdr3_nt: TGTGCCAGCAGCTTAGTTCAAGGGCAGGGCTATGGCTACACCTTC
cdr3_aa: CASSLVQGQGYGYTF

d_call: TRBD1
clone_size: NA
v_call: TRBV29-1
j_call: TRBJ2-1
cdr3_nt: TGCAGCGTTGGGGCAGGGGGTTCCAATGAGCAGTTCTTC
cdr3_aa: CSVGAGGSNEQFF

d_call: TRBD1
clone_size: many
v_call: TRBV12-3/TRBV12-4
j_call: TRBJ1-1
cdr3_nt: TGTGCCAGCAGCCAGGGGGCAACTGAAGCTTTCTTT
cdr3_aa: CASSQGATEAFF

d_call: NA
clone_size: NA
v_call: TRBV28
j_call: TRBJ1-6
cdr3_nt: TGTGCCAGCAGTTTTACCCAGGGTAATTCACCCCTCCACTTT
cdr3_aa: CASSFTQGNSPLHF

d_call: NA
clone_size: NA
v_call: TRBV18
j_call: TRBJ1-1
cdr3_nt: TGTGCCAGCTCACCACCAGGCAGGATCTGGGGCAGCAACACTGAAGCTTTCTTT
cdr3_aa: CASSPPGRIWGSNTEAFF

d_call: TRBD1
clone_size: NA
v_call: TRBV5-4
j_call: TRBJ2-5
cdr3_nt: TGTGCCAGCAGTACCGGGACAGGGATCGAGGAGACCCAGTACTTC
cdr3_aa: CASSTGTGIEETQYF

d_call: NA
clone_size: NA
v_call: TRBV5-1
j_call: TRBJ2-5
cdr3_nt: TGCGCCAGCAGACTCCCATCTGGGGCACGGGAGACCCAGTACTTC
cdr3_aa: CASRLPSGARETQYF

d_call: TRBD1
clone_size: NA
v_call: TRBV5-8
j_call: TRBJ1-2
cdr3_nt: TGTGCCAGCAGCTTCGACAGGGCGCGTGGCTACACCTTC
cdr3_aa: CASSFDRARGYTF

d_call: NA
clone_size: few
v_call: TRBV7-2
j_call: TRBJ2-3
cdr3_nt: TGTGCCAGCAGCTTAGGGTTCGGGACGCAGTATTTT
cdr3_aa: CASSLGFGTQYF

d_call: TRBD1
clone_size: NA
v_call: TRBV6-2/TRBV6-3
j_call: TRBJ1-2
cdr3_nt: TGTGCCAGCAGCCCGACAGGGGCCTCGGAAGGCTACACCTTC
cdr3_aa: CASSPTGASEGYTF

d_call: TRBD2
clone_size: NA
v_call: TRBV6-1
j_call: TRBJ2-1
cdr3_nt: TGTGCCAGCAGTGGACTAGCGGATCTCTCCTACAATGAGCAGTTCTTC
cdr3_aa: CASSGLADLSYNEQFF

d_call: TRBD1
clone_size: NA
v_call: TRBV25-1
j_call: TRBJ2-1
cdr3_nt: TGTGCCAGCACGCAGAGAGGGGTACAGGGGAATGAGCAGTTCTTC
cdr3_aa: CASTQRGVQGNEQFF

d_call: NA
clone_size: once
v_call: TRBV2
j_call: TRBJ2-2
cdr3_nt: TGTGCCAGCAGAGAAACTCCGGTCGGGGAGCTGTTTTTT
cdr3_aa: CASRETPVGELFF

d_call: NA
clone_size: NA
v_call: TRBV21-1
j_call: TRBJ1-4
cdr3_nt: TGTGCCAGCAGCACTGAACAGGTTTTTAATGAAAAACTGTTTTTT
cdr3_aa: CASSTEQVFNEKLFF

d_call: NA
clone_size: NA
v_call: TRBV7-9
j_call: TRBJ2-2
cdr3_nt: TGTGCCAGCAGTCGGGACTTCCCCACCGGGGAGCTGTTTTTT
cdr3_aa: CASSRDFPTGELFF

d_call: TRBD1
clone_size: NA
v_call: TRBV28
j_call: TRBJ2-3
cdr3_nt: TGTGCCAGCACTTTCCCCGGGACAGGGAGGGATACGCAGTATTTT
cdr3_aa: CASTFPGTGRDTQYF

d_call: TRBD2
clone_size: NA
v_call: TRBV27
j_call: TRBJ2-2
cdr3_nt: TGTGCCAGCAGTCTATTTTCTGGATGGACGGGAGGCGCCGGGGAGCTGTTTTTT
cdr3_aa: CASSLFSGWTGGAGELFF

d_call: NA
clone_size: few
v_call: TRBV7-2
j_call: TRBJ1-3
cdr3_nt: TGTGCCAGCAGCTTAGACAGCTCTGGAAACACCATATATTTT
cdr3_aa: CASSLDSSGNTIYF

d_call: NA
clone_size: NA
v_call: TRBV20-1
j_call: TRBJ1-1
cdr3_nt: TGCAGGGGGACAACGAACACTGAAGCTTTCTTT
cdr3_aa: CRGTTNTEAFF

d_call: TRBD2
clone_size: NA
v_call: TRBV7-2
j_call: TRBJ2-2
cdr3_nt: TGTGCCAGCAGCCCGGGGGGGGCAGGAGGCACCGGGGAGCTGTTTTTT
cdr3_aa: CASSPGGAGGTGELFF

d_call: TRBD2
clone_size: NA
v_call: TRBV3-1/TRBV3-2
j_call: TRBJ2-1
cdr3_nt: TGTGCCAGCAGCCCAAGCGGGGGCTCCTACAATGAGCAGTTCTTC
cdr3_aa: CASSPSGGSYNEQFF

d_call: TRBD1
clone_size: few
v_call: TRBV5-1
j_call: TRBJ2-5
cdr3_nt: TGCGCCAGCAGCAGGGGTAGGGGGCCCCAGTACTTC
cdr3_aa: CASSRGRGPQYF

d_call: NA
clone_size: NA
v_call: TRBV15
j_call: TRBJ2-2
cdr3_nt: TGTGCCACCAGCAGAGAAGCGGCGAACACCGGGGAGCTGTTTTTT
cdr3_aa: CATSREAANTGELFF

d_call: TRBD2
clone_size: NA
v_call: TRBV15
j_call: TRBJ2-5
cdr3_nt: TGTGCCACCAGCAGCGGACTAGCGGGACTCCTCAAAGAGACCCAGTACTTC
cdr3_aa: CATSSGLAGLLKETQYF

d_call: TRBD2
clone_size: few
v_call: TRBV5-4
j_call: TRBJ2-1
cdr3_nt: TGTGCCAGCAGCTCCAGCGGGGTCCTCTACAATGAGCAGTTCTTC
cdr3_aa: CASSSSGVLYNEQFF

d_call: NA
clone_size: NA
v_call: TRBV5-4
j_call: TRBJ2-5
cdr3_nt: TGTGCCAGCAGCTTGGGAGGGAGTGGCGAGACCCAGTACTTC
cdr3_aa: CASSLGGSGETQYF

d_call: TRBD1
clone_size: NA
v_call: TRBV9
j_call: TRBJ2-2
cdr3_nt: TGTGCCAGCAGCCGACAGGGGGAGACAGGCGGGGAGCTGTTTTTT
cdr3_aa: CASSRQGETGGELFF

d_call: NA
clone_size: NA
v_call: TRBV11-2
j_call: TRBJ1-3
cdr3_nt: TGTGCCAGCAGCTTAGATTTAGTGTCTGGAAACACCATATATTTT
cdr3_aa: CASSLDLVSGNTIYF

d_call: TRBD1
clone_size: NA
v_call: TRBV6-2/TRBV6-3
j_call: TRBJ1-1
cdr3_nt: TGTGCCAGCAGTTACCTAACAACAGGGGCCACTGAAGCTTTCTTT
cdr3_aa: CASSYLTTGATEAFF

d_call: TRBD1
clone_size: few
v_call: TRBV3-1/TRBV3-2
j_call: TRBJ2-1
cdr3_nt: TGTGCCAGCAGCCAAAACTGGGACAGGGGGATTGAGCAGTTCTTC
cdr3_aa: CASSQNWDRGIEQFF

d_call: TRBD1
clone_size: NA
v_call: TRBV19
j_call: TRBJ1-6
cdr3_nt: TGTGCCAGTAGTATGGGACAGGGGAATTCACCCCTCCACTTT
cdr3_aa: CASSMGQGNSPLHF

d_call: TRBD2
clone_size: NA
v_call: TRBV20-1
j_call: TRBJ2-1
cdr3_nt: TGCAGTGCTAGTGGGGGTGGGACTAGCGGCTCCTACAATGAGCAGTTCTTC
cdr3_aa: CSASGGGTSGSYNEQFF

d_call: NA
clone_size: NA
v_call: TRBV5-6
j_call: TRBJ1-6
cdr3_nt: TGTGCCAGCAGCTTGGTGGTGACAGAGAAGGCGAATTCACCCCTCCACTTT
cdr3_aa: CASSLVVTEKANSPLHF

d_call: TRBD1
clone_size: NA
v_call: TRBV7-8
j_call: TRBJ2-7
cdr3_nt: TGTGCCAGCAGCACGGGACAGGGTCCTTACGAGCAGTACTTC
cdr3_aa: CASSTGQGPYEQYF

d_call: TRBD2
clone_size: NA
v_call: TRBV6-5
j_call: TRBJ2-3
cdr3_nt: TGTGCCAGCAGGGCAGGACTAGGCACAGATACGCAGTATTTT
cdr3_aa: CASRAGLGTDTQYF

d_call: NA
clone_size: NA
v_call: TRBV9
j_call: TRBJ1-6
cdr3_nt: TGTGCCAGCAGCGTAGAAGGGAGGGGAGGCTCACCCCTCCACTTT
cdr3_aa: CASSVEGRGGSPLHF

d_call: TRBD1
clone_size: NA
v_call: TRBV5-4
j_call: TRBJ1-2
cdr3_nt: TGTGCCAGCAGCTCGACGGGACAGTATGGCTACACCTTC
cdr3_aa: CASSSTGQYGYTF

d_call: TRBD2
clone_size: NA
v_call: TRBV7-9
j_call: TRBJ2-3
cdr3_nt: TGTGCCAGCAGCTCCGACCTCCGGCCTAGCGGTGGGGCACGGAATACGCAGTATTTT
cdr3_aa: CASSSDLRPSGGARNTQYF

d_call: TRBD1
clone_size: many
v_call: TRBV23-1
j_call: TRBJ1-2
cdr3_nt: TGCGCCAGCAGTTTAGAGGACAGGGATCGTGGCTACACCTTC
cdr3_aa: CASSLEDRDRGYTF